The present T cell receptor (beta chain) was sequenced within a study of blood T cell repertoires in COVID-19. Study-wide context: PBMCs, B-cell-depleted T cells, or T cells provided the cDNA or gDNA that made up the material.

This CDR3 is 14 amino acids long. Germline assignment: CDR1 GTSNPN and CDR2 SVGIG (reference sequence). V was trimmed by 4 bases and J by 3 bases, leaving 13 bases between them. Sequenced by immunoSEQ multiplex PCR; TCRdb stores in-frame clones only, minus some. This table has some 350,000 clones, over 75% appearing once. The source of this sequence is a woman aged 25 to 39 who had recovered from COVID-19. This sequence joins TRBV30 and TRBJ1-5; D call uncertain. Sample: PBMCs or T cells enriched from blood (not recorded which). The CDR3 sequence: CAWTSPGINQPQHF. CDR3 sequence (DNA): TGTGCCTGGACCAGTCCGGGGATCAATCAGCCCCAGCATTTT.